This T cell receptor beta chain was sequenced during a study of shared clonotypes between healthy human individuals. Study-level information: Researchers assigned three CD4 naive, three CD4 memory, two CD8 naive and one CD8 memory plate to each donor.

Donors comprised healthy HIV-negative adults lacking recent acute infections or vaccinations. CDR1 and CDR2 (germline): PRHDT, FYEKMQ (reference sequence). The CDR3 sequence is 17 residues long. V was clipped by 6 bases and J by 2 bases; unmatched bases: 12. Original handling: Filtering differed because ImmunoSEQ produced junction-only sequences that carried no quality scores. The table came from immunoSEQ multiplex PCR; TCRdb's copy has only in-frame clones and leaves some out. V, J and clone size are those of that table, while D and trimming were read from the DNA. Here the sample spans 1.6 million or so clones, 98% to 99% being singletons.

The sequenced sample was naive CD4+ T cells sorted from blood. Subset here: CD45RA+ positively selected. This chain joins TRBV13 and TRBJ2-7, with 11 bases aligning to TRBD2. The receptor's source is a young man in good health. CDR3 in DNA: TGTGCCAGCAGTTCCTTTATCCCGGGACTAGCGGCCTACGAGCAGTACTTC. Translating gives CASSSFIPGLAAYEQYF.